This T cell receptor (beta chain) was sequenced for a study of T cells in Graves' hyperthyroidism and ophthalmopathy. PBMCs were derived from approximately 10 ml fresh peripheral blood. This clonotype was counted ten times or more. Its target is unknown. This CDR3 spans 15 amino acids. After removal of 2 bases from V and 6 bases from J, the junction contained 4 bases not matched to a gene. Study-level results: Ophthalmopathy cases were set apart from stable hyperthyroidism by a 13 V-J model. Most clonotypes that expanded in the thyroid above 0.001 also showed up in blood.

Researchers amplified the TCR beta CDR3 regions from RNA transcripts. The HTBI set primed first-round TCR CDR3 RT-PCR. In TCRdb, the multiplex PCR reads were re-called with MiXCR into one record per CDR3 protein. In the table there are 500,000 to 800,000 distinct CDR3 sequences, around 15% of which are singletons. The sequenced material came from blood. The chain links TRBV12-3 or TRBV12-4 to TRBJ2-1; 10 bases line up with TRBD2. The receptor comes from a woman in her forties or fifties with Graves' ophthalmopathy. CDR3 sequence: CASSLTSGTINEQFF. In DNA, the CDR3 is TGTGCCAGCAGTTTAACTAGCGGGACGATCAATGAGCAGTTCTTC.